The 20 T cell receptor beta chains in this list originate from one sample, sequenced in a study of blood T cells in healthy people across ages. Then a second PCR, running roughly 7 to 11 cycles, was carried out with a sample-barcoded 5' primer and a J-beta primer mix. TCRdb used MiXCR to reprocess the 5' RACE reads, holding one entry per CDR3 protein. The sample yields some 860,000 distinct CDR3 sequences, 56% seen once. Sequencing was performed on blood. Receptors were obtained from a man in his forties or fifties in good health.

This clonotype was counted once. The chain uses TRBV4-2 and TRBJ2-1; no firm D call. CDR3 size: 15 residues. CDR1 LGHNA and CDR2 YNFKEQ come from the germline V gene. The V end lost 1 base, the J end lost 4 bases, and 11 bases lay between the germline ends. CDR3 protein: CASSQGASVYNEQFF. The CDR3 DNA follows: TGTGCCAGCAGCCAAGGGGCGAGCGTATACAATGAGCAGTTCTTC.

The chain has TRBV13 and TRBJ2-6; no clear D. The CDR3 totals 14 residues. Trimming removed 3 bases from V and 3 bases from J, with 6 bases in between. The germline V gene has CDR1 PRHDT and CDR2 FYEKMQ (reference sequence). The CDR3: CASSFQNGANVLTF. CDR3 bases: TGTGCCAGCAGCTTCCAAAATGGGGCCAACGTCCTGACTTTC.

This clonotype appeared a few times. The chain uses TRBV4-1 and TRBJ2-1, with D possibly TRBD2 on 6 matching bases. The germline gives CDR1 MGHRA, CDR2 YSYEKL. V lost 3 bases, J lost 4 bases, and 13 bases lay in between. The CDR3 contains 15 residues. The CDR3 DNA reads TGCGCCAGCAGCCATATCGGGACTGGTTACAATGAGCAGTTCTTC. Translating gives CASSHIGTGYNEQFF.

This CDR3 is CASSVGGGSDGYTF. CDR3 bases: TGTGCCAGCAGCGTAGGAGGGGGGTCGGATGGCTACACCTTC. The genes are TRBV9 and TRBJ1-2; D may be TRBD1 (6 bases). Trimming left V 0 bases short and J 6 bases short, with 12 bases between. Looked up from germline, CDR1 is SGDLS and CDR2 is YYNGEE. This CDR3 comprises 14 residues.

V and J are TRBV5-6 and TRBJ2-7; 7 bases map to TRBD2. CDR1 SGHDT and CDR2 YYEEEE come from the germline V gene. V shed 7 bases, J shed 7 bases, and the junction held 8 bases outside the gene matches. This CDR3 region has 12 residues. In nucleotides, the CDR3 is TGTGCCAGCGGGAGGGCTTACAATGAGCAGTACTTC. Its protein is CASGRAYNEQYF.

This clonotype was recorded only once. V and J are TRBV7-8 and TRBJ2-3, with D maybe TRBD2 (5 bases). The germline V gene encodes CDR1 SGHVS and CDR2 FQNEAQ. V lost 5 bases and J 2 bases, leaving 11 bases between the germline ends. CDR3 length: 14 residues. The CDR3 reads CASSPTGVTDTQYF. The CDR3 region has the DNA TGTGCCAGCAGCCCAACCGGGGTCACAGATACGCAGTATTTT.

This chain joins TRBV12-5 and TRBJ2-7; D unclear. Trimming stripped 7 bases from V and 1 base from J, with 5 bases between. The CDR3 spans 11 residues. Germline values: CDR1 LGHNT, CDR2 FRNRAP. This CDR3 reads CASVKSYEQYF. The DNA of the CDR3 is TGTGCTAGTGTCAAGTCCTACGAGCAGTACTTC. Variable domain in full (rest from reference TRBV12-5 and TRBJ2-7): DARVTQTPRHKVTEMGQEVTMRCQPILGHNTVFWYRQTMMQGLELLAYFRNRAPLDDSGMPKDRFSAEMPDATLATLKIQPSEPRDSAVYFCASVKSYEQYFGPGTRLTVT.

The genes are TRBV25-1 and TRBJ2-7; D might be TRBD1 (5 bases). Germline V lookup: CDR1 MGHDK, CDR2 SYGVNS. V lost 3 bases to trimming and J lost 0 bases, with 12 bases between them. The CDR3 sequence is 15 residues long. The CDR3 sequence is CASSDPTVNSYEQYF. CDR3 in DNA: TGTGCCAGCAGTGACCCGACAGTAAACTCCTACGAGCAGTACTTC.

J is TRBJ1-1 and V is TRBV14; weak D call: TRBD1 (6 bases). Per the germline V gene, CDR1 is SGHDN and CDR2 is FVKESK. V was pared by 4 bases and J by 4 bases, with 10 bases between. The CDR3 covers 13 residues. The CDR3 loop is CASSLGGVTEAFF. The CDR3, as DNA: TGTGCCAGCAGCCTCGGGGGCGTCACTGAAGCTTTCTTT.

A few counts support this clonotype. The chain combines TRBV20-1 with TRBJ2-3; D is ambiguous. The germline CDR1 and CDR2 sequences are DFQATT and SNEGSKA (reference sequence). This CDR3 spans 13 amino acids. Trimming left V 5 bases short and J 6 bases short, with 15 bases between. For the CDR3, the DNA is TGCAGTGCTCCTCGTGCTTCCGAGGATACGCAGTATTTT. Protein product: CSAPRASEDTQYF.

In its sample, this clonotype was seen a few times. The chain recombines TRBV6-5 with TRBJ2-2; a possible D gene is TRBD1 (6 bases). V lost 2 bases to trimming and J lost 5 bases, with 12 bases between them. This CDR3 is built from 15 residues. CDR1 and CDR2 from the germline V gene are MNHEY and SVGAGI. The CDR3 coding sequence is TGTGCCAGCAGTTACGTCGGACAGCCAACCGGGGAGCTGTTTTTT. This gives the protein CASSYVGQPTGELFF.

CDR3 amino acids: CATNQGTGTSGGNEQYF. The DNA of the CDR3 is TGCGCCACCAATCAGGGAACTGGGACTAGCGGCGGTAATGAGCAGTACTTC. This chain joins TRBV5-1 and TRBJ2-7; 11 bases line up with TRBD2. J was trimmed by 7 bases and V by 9 bases; bases with no gene match: 21. This CDR3 region has 17 residues. Germline V gene data show CDR1 as SGHRS and CDR2 as YFSETQ.

A word on this clonotype: Its ends do not fully match the called genes, so a read error is possible. The rearrangement joins TRBV6-4 to TRBJ2-1, with 8 positions matching TRBD2. In germline, CDR1 is MRHNA, CDR2 SNTAGT. CDR3 length equals 16 residues. The CDR3 sequence: CAGSDLSGSSYNEQFF. The CDR3 DNA reads as TGTGCCGGCAGTGACTTAAGCGGGAGCTCCTACAATGAGCAGTTCTTC.

This clonotype was seen a handful of times. The rearrangement links TRBV5-5 to TRBJ1-2, with D maybe TRBD1 (6 bases). CDR3 length equals 15 residues. The V gene lost 0 bases and the J gene lost 7 bases, with 16 bases spanning the gap. Germline-derived CDR1 and CDR2 are SGHKS and YYEKEE (reference sequence). The CDR3 sequence: CASSLEQGPLGGYTF. CDR3 DNA sequence: TGTGCCAGCAGCTTGGAGCAGGGGCCGCTTGGTGGCTACACCTTC. The entire variable domain, with the rest obtained from reference TRBV5-5 and TRBJ1-2, is as follows: DAGVTQSPTHLIKTRGQQVTLRCSPISGHKSVSWYQQVLGQGPQFIFQYYEKEERGRGNFPDRFSARQFPNYSSELNVNALLLGDSALYLCASSLEQGPLGGYTFGSGTRLTVV.

In its sample, this clonotype was seen once. The rearrangement links TRBV20-1 to TRBJ2-7; D is uncertain. Trimming took off 6 bases at V and 0 bases at J, with 18 bases between the two ends. Germline CDR1 reads DFQATT; CDR2 reads SNEGSKA (reference sequence). The CDR3 covers 15 residues. DNA for the CDR3: TGCAGTGCAACCGGGCTCTCCTTCAGCTCCTACGAGCAGTACTTC. This translates into CSATGLSFSSYEQYF.

For the CDR3, the DNA is TGTGCCAGCAGTTTATCGACAGGGGGGGAATACGAGCAGTACTTC. Its translation is CASSLSTGGEYEQYF. The chain carries TRBV27 and TRBJ2-7; TRBD1 matches at 9 bases. V lost 0 bases to trimming and J lost 4 bases; unmatched junction nucleotides: 4. Germline V gene sequence: CDR1 MNHEY, CDR2 SMNVEV (reference sequence). CDR3 length: 15 amino acids.

The rearrangement uses TRBV7-2 and TRBJ2-3, with D hard to call. The CDR3 runs 14 residues. CDR1 is SGHTA and CDR2 is FQGNSA in the germline V gene. Trimming removed 5 bases from V and 5 bases from J, with 14 bases in between. CDR3: CASSARQPGDTQYF. In DNA form, the CDR3 reads TGTGCCAGCAGCGCCCGTCAACCCGGAGATACGCAGTATTTT.

The rearrangement joins TRBV11-1 to TRBJ2-1; D gene ambiguous. The V gene lost 7 bases and the J gene lost 4 bases, with 17 bases spanning the gap. Germline lookup yields CDR1 SGHAT and CDR2 FQDESV (reference sequence). CDR3 length: 15 residues. The CDR3 nucleotides are TGTGCCAGCACTGAAGACACGCAATCTTACAATGAGCAGTTCTTC. It is translated as CASTEDTQSYNEQFF.

The chain links TRBV29-1 to TRBJ2-7; D may be TRBD1 or TRBD2 (6 bases each). The CDR3 extends over 12 amino acids. Germline V gene data show CDR1 as SQVTM and CDR2 as ANQGSEA. The V gene lost 3 bases and the J gene lost 4 bases, with 10 bases spanning the gap. CDR3 protein: CSVDRGGYEQYF. The CDR3 DNA sequence: TGCAGCGTTGACAGGGGAGGTTACGAGCAGTACTTC.

This sequence joins TRBV28 and TRBJ2-5; D possibly corresponds to TRBD2 (6 bases). This CDR3 contains 15 residues. Trimming removed 6 bases from V and 7 bases from J, with 21 bases in between. Germline V gives CDR1 MDHEN, CDR2 SYDVKM. Here the CDR3 reads CASSYRRWGDWTQYF. The CDR3 DNA is TGTGCCAGCAGCTACCGGCGGTGGGGGGATTGGACCCAGTACTTC.